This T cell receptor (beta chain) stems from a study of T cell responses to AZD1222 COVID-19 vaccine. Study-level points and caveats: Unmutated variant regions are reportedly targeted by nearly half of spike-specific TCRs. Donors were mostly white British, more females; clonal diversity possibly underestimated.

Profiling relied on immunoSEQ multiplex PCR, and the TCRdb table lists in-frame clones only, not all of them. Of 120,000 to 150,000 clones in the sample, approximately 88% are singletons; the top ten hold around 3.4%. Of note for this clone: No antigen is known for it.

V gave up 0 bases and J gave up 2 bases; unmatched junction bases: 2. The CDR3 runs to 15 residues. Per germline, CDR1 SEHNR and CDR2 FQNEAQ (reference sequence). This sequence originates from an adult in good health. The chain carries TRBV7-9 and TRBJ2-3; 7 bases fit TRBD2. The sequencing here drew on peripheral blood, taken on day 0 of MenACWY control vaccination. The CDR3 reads CASSLAGGVTDTQYF. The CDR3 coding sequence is TGTGCCAGCAGCTTAGCGGGAGGGGTCACAGATACGCAGTATTTT.